These 12 T cell receptor beta chains share one sample of origin, sequenced in a study of tumor-infiltrating lymphocytes in primary liver carcinoma. The tissue used was unsorted bulk material of about 19-33 mg. RNA and DNA were co-extracted from it with the AllPrep DNA/RNA mini kit. The authors made TCR beta cDNA from approximately 500 ng total RNA with a constant-region primer. ARM-PCR was slightly modified, and three nested multiplex PCR rounds with it gave rise to the TCR beta libraries. Investigators reported that the first two PCR rounds, at about 11 cycles each, used TRBV1-TRBV30 forward primers with a C-beta reverse primer. TCRdb ran MiXCR on the multiplex PCR reads and lists one entry per CDR3 protein. The sample yields roughly 190,000 distinct CDR3 sequences, approximately 80% seen once. Material: tumor tissue from primary liver carcinoma. These receptors originate from a man between 35 and 55 years old with primary liver carcinoma and hepatitis B virus infection.

Concerning this clonotype: The junction differs from germline at one of its ends, possibly a read error. V usage is TRBV4-2 and J usage is TRBJ2-2; 7 nucleotides line up with TRBD2. Germline assignment: CDR1 LGHNA and CDR2 YNFKEQ. This CDR3 has 13 residues. The CDR3 protein is CASNQDLSGALFF. The CDR3 DNA reads TGTGCCAGCAACCAAGATTTGAGCGGGGCGCTGTTTTTT.

About this clonotype: Relative to the germline gene, one junction end is altered; a read error may explain this. The rearrangement joins TRBV5-1 to TRBJ2-1; weak D call: TRBD1 (5 bases). The V gene's germline CDR1 is SGHRS and CDR2 YFSETQ. CDR3 length: 12 residues. The CDR3 region has the DNA TGCGTCAGCAGTTTATTACAGGCAGAGCAGTTCTTC. Translating gives CVSSLLQAEQFF.

Note on this clonotype: Sequence at one end of the junction differs from germline and may be a read error. The chain employs TRBV4-2 and TRBJ1-3, with a weak D call TRBD1 (5 bases). The CDR3 runs 17 residues. Germline values: CDR1 LGHNA, CDR2 YNFKEQ. CDR3 sequence (DNA): TGCGCCAGCAGCCAACTAAGAACAACAGGTTCTGGAAACACCATATATTTT. Protein product: CASSQLRTTGSGNTIYF.

Comment on this clonotype: At one boundary the junction diverges from the germline segment, which might be a read error. The chain combines TRBV5-4 with TRBJ2-2; no definite D call. The CDR3 consists of 14 residues. Germline V gives CDR1 SGHNT, CDR2 YYREEE (reference sequence). In DNA form, the CDR3 reads TGTGACAGCAGCTTAACCCGTTCCGCCGGGGAGCTGTTTTTT. Translated, it gives CDSSLTRSAGELFF.

As regards this clonotype: An end of the junction differs from the germline gene, which may be a read error. The chain uses TRBV4-3 and TRBJ2-2; TRBD1 might be the D (5 bases). This CDR3 contains 19 residues. In germline, CDR1 is LGHNA, CDR2 YSLEER. Written as DNA, the CDR3 is TGTGCCAGCAGCCACCGAAGCCCGACAAGGGGCGGCTCCACCGGGGAGCTGTTTTTT. Amino acid sequence: CASSHRSPTRGGSTGELFF.

Of note for this clonotype: One end of the junction is discordant with germline, which a read error may explain. This chain connects TRBV20-1 to TRBJ1-5, with 9 nucleotides matching TRBD1. CDR1 is DFQATT and CDR2 is SNEGSKA in the germline V gene (reference sequence). The CDR3 covers 19 residues. CDR3: CSARDVSGTGFSSDQPQHF. CDR3 coding DNA: TGCAGTGCTAGAGACGTTTCCGGGACAGGGTTTAGTAGCGATCAGCCCCAGCATTTT.

The table lists this clonotype with a few counts. This chain links TRBV2 with TRBJ1-6, with no clear D. CDR3 length: 12 amino acids. Germline loops: CDR1 SNHLY, CDR2 FYNNEI. Trimming cost V 5 bases and J 15 bases, with 14 bases left between them. The CDR3 DNA is TGTGCCAGCAGTACCGACCGCGTTTTCCTCCACTTT. As protein: CASSTDRVFLHF. The variable domain in full, completed from reference TRBV2 and TRBJ1-6, reads EPEVTQTPSHQVTQMGQEVILRCVPISNHLYFYWYRQILGQKVEFLVSFYNNEISEKSEIFDDQFSVERPDGSNFTLKIRSTKLEDSAMYFCASSTDRVFLHFGNGTRLTVT.

This chain links TRBV29-1 with TRBJ2-7; 7 bases fit TRBD1. V was clipped by 8 bases and J by 0 bases; unmatched bases: 10. Germline loops: CDR1 SQVTM, CDR2 ANQGSEA. The CDR3 has 14 amino acids. CDR3: CSIALWDSSYEQYF. The CDR3, as DNA: TGCAGCATCGCTCTTTGGGACAGCTCCTACGAGCAGTACTTC.

A remark on this clonotype: Just one base apart from a much larger clone, this may be a read error. The limits of the CDR3 on the DNA are not certain, so only TCRdb's listed CDR3 is given. The CDR3 reads CASSFGQGTETFF. The chain recombines TRBV5-1 with TRBJ1-1; the table's D gene call, TRBD1, was not cross checked with the DNA. The CDR3 is 13 amino acids in total, end residues counted. The germline gives CDR1 SGHRS, CDR2 YFSETQ.

On this clonotype itself: A single base separates this from a much larger clone, so it may be a read error. This chain connects TRBV28 to TRBJ2-7; TRBD1 is a possible D gene (6 bases). Germline V lookup: CDR1 MDHEN, CDR2 SYDVKM. The CDR3 covers 12 residues. The CDR3 spells CASSPPKGEQHF. The CDR3 DNA sequence: TGTGCCAGCAGCCCCCCGAAGGGGGAGCAGCACTTC.

The V gene is TRBV6-2 or TRBV6-3, the J gene TRBJ2-1, with D perhaps matching TRBD2 (7 bases). Germline lookup yields CDR1 MNHEY and CDR2 SVGEGT. CDR3 length equals 14 residues. V lost 6 bases and J lost 8, with 17 bases in between. The CDR3 sequence: CASSHCAGAYEQFF. The CDR3 DNA reads as TGTGCCAGCAGCCACTGCGCGGGGGCCTATGAGCAGTTCTTC.

With respect to this clonotype: Its ends do not fully match the called genes, so a read error is possible. The chain recombines TRBV2 with TRBJ2-1, with D perhaps TRBD2 (5 bases). The CDR3 has 14 residues. CDR1 is SNHLY, CDR2 FYNNEI, per germline. CDR3 region: CVSNFRDLYNEQFF. DNA for the CDR3: TGTGTCAGCAATTTCCGGGATCTCTACAATGAGCAGTTCTTC. The complete variable domain, with remaining parts taken from reference TRBV2 and TRBJ2-1, reads EPEVTQTPSHQVTQMGQEVILRCVPISNHLYFYWYRQILGQKVEFLVSFYNNEISEKSEIFDDQFSVERPDGSNFTLKIRSTKLEDSAMYFCVSNFRDLYNEQFFGPGTRLTVL.